The 9 T cell receptor beta chains reported below all come from one sample, sequenced in a study of Graves' ophthalmopathy and Graves' hyperthyroidism. TCR beta CDR3 regions were amplified from RNA transcripts. Second-round multiplex PCR followed a first-round RT-PCR using HTBI primers. TCRdb reprocessed the multiplex PCR reads with MiXCR, giving one entry per CDR3 protein. The data contain a few hundred thousand distinct CDR3 sequences, about 17% of them seen just once; the ten biggest clones take up roughly 2.3%. The sample comprised peripheral blood. Every receptor here comes from an adult woman with stable Graves' hyperthyroidism.

In this sample, this clonotype turned up many times. The CDR3 sequence: CASGTGRGTEAFF. The DNA for the CDR3 is TGTGCCAGCGGCACAGGGAGAGGCACTGAAGCTTTCTTT. V usage is TRBV2 and J usage is TRBJ1-1; D might be TRBD1 (6 bases). The CDR3 extends over 13 amino acids. Between the trimmed V and J ends, which lost 8 bases and 4 bases, there was a span of 14 bases. Looked up from germline, CDR1 is SNHLY and CDR2 is FYNNEI.

The rearrangement uses TRBV15 and TRBJ2-3, with TRBD1 matching 8 bases. V was pared by 0 bases and J by 4 bases, with 12 bases of the junction left unmatched. The CDR3 has 18 residues. The V gene's germline CDR1 is LNHNV and CDR2 YYDKDF (reference sequence). The CDR3 nucleotides are TGTGCCACCAGCAGAGATCGAATTCGGACAGGGAAACCAGATACGCAGTATTTT. This gives the protein CATSRDRIRTGKPDTQYF.

This clonotype was picked up many times. V usage is TRBV7-8 and J usage is TRBJ2-7, with 8 bases identical to TRBD2. J lost 2 bases, V lost 1 base, and 1 base had no gene match. The CDR3 spans 14 residues. Germline V CDR1 and CDR2: SGHVS, FQNEAQ. CDR3 region: CASSLELAAYEQYF. The CDR3 DNA sequence: TGTGCCAGCAGCTTAGAACTAGCGGCCTACGAGCAGTACTTC. The whole variable domain, remainder taken from reference TRBV7-8 and TRBJ2-7, is GAGVSQSPRYKVAKRGQDVALRCDPISGHVSLFWYQQALGQGPEFLTYFQNEAQLDKSGLPSDRFFAERPEGSVSTLKIQRTQQEDSAVYLCASSLELAAYEQYFGPGTRLTVT.

This clonotype has ten or more counts. J is TRBJ2-5 and V is TRBV27; TRBD1 might be the D (5 bases). Germline V gene data show CDR1 as MNHEY and CDR2 as SMNVEV (reference sequence). This CDR3 is built from 16 residues. V dropped 3 bases and J dropped 1 base, with 15 bases sitting between them. CDR3 in amino acids: CASSFRAGHSQETQYF. The CDR3, as DNA: TGTGCCAGCAGTTTTCGGGCAGGGCACTCCCAAGAGACCCAGTACTTC.

This clonotype has at least ten counts. The V call is TRBV6-2 or TRBV6-3, the J call TRBJ1-5; the D is unclear. Germline assignment: CDR1 MNHEY and CDR2 SVGEGT. There are 16 residues in the CDR3. V was clipped by 0 bases and J by 2 bases, with 11 bases between them. The CDR3 loop reads CASSYSIGIRNQPQHF. In DNA form, the CDR3 reads TGTGCCAGCAGTTACTCGATTGGGATCCGCAATCAGCCCCAGCATTTT.

This clonotype was detected a few times. The rearrangement uses TRBV4-1 and TRBJ2-2, with D tentatively TRBD1 or TRBD2 (6 bases each). This CDR3 has 15 amino acids. The ends were cut back, 8 bases at V and 0 bases at J, with 13 bases in the middle. The V gene's germline CDR1 is MGHRA and CDR2 YSYEKL. This chain's CDR3 is CASSRGAPNTGELFF. CDR3 sequence (DNA): TGCGCCAGCTCGAGGGGGGCTCCGAACACCGGGGAGCTGTTTTTT.

At least ten counts were recorded for this clonotype. The J gene is TRBJ2-7, the V gene TRBV5-1; tentatively, D is TRBD2 (6 bases). Per the germline V gene, CDR1 is SGHRS and CDR2 is YFSETQ. Trimming removed 2 bases at V and 4 bases at J, with 16 bases between. CDR3 size: 15 residues. For the CDR3, the DNA is TGCGCCAGCAGCTTAAATCCGGAGGGGTTGTACGAGCAGTACTTC. Protein: CASSLNPEGLYEQYF.

This clonotype was recorded at least ten times. The rearrangement links TRBV28 to TRBJ1-5; perhaps TRBD1 as D (5 bases). The CDR3 contains 13 residues. Germline V gives CDR1 MDHEN, CDR2 SYDVKM. V was shortened by 7 bases and J by 7 bases, with 14 bases between the two germline ends. As DNA, the CDR3 is TGTGCCAGCAAGCAGGGTCTTGGCCAGCCCCAGCATTTT. This encodes CASKQGLGQPQHF. The entire variable domain, with the rest obtained from reference TRBV28 and TRBJ1-5, is as follows: DVKVTQSSRYLVKRTGEKVFLECVQDMDHENMFWYRQDPGLGLRLIYFSYDVKMKEKGDIPEGYSVSREKKERFSLILESASTNQTSMYLCASKQGLGQPQHFGDGTRLSIL.

The chain employs TRBV7-6 and TRBJ1-6; the D is unclear. Trimming took 5 bases from V and 0 from J, leaving 11 bases between them. Germline CDR1 SGHVS, CDR2 FNYEAQ. The CDR3 spans 16 residues. CDR3 nucleotides: TGTGCCAGCAGCCTTGGAACGTCCTCCTATAATTCACCCCTCCACTTT. Amino acids: CASSLGTSSYNSPLHF.